These 17 T cell receptor beta chains were sequenced from one sample in a study of cytomegalovirus exposure and HLA in healthy donors. Clones were sequenced by immunoSEQ multiplex PCR, and TCRdb holds only the in-frame ones, with some missing. The sample holds some 180,000 clones; around nine tenths are singletons and the top ten take roughly 7%. The sample comprised PBMCs. Source of these receptors: a man under 40 in good health and CMV-seropositive.

The V and J genes are TRBV7-9 and TRBJ2-7; the D gene is possibly TRBD1 (7 bases). The CDR3 has 14 amino acids. The V gene lost 4 bases and the J gene lost 3 bases, with 13 bases spanning the gap. Germline V gene data show CDR1 as SEHNR and CDR2 as FQNEAQ (reference sequence). Here the CDR3 DNA reads TGTGCCAGCAGCTCACACAGGGGAGGCTACGAGCAGTACTTC. It specifies CASSSHRGGYEQYF.

This chain links TRBV10-1 with TRBJ2-5, with D maybe TRBD2 (6 bases). Germline CDR1 is WNHNN and CDR2 is SYGVQD (reference sequence). The V and J ends lost 6 bases and 5 bases respectively, with 10 bases between them. The CDR3 is made up of 12 amino acids. The CDR3 bases are TGCGCCAGCAGAGGACGGGGGGAGACCCAGTACTTC. This translates into CASRGRGETQYF.

This clone was detected only once. V gene TRBV5-5 combines with J gene TRBJ1-4, with D unresolved. V lost 2 bases and J 8 bases, leaving 19 bases between the germline ends. The CDR3 spans 16 residues. Germline V gene lookup returns CDR1 SGHKS and CDR2 YYEKEE (reference sequence). The CDR3 sequence: CASSFARSAEREKLFF. Written as DNA, the CDR3 is TGTGCCAGCAGCTTCGCTCGGAGTGCCGAGAGGGAAAAACTGTTTTTT.

The chain couples TRBV19 to TRBJ2-2; 8 bases map to TRBD2. Germline lookup yields CDR1 LNHDA and CDR2 SQIVND (reference sequence). The CDR3 loop spans 13 amino acids. Trimming at V came to 7 bases and at J to 6 bases, leaving 4 bases not matched to a gene. CDR3 coding DNA: TGTGCCAGTATCGGGGGGGCCGCCGGGGAGCTGTTTTTT. Translating gives CASIGGAAGELFF.

The chain recombines TRBV11-3 with TRBJ2-5; D is possibly TRBD2 (6 bases). Germline CDR1 reads SGHNT; CDR2 reads YENEEA. The CDR3 extends over 15 amino acids. V lost 6 bases and J lost 6, with 20 bases in between. CDR3 coding DNA: TGTGCCAGCAGACTTGGCTCCGGGACTCAGAAGACCCAGTACTTC. The encoded protein is CASRLGSGTQKTQYF. The full variable domain, rest sourced from reference TRBV11-3 and TRBJ2-5, is EAGVVQSPRYKIIEKKQPVAFWCNPISGHNTLYWYLQNLGQGPELLIRYENEEAVDDSQLPKDRFSAERLKGVDSTLKIQPAELGDSAVYLCASRLGSGTQKTQYFGPGTRLLVL.

The V call is TRBV28, the J call TRBJ1-1; no clear D. Germline V gene sequence: CDR1 MDHEN, CDR2 SYDVKM. CDR3 length equals 12 residues. Trimming pared 5 bases from V and 7 bases from J, leaving 11 bases between. CDR3 DNA sequence: TGTGCCAGCAGTCTACGCCCTGGTGAAGCTTTCTTT. Translating gives CASSLRPGEAFF.

The chain has TRBV19 and TRBJ1-2, with 7 bases lining up with TRBD1. The CDR3 contains 14 residues. In germline, CDR1 is LNHDA, CDR2 SQIVND (reference sequence). V was pared by 5 bases and J by 4 bases, with 7 bases of the junction left unmatched. CDR3 sequence: CASSLWTGPYGYTF. The CDR3 nucleotides read TGTGCCAGTAGTCTCTGGACAGGACCCTATGGCTACACCTTC.

For this clone: The junction departs from the called germline gene at one end, perhaps through a read error. The V call is TRBV10-3, the J call TRBJ2-1, with 9 bases that match TRBD2. CDR3 size: 16 residues. CDR1 is ENHRY, CDR2 SYGVKD, per germline. The CDR3 coding sequence is TGTGCCATCAGTGAGATTAGCGGGGGCCACTACTATGAGCAGTTCTTC. It encodes CAISEISGGHYYEQFF.

The rearrangement joins TRBV19 to TRBJ2-3, with TRBD1 matching 12 bases. V dropped 3 bases and J dropped 5; count of bases not matched to a gene: 12. This CDR3 spans 18 amino acids. Germline loops: CDR1 LNHDA, CDR2 SQIVND (reference sequence). CDR3 nucleotides: TGTGCCAGTAGTATCAGAAGCCTGGGACAGGGGGCGGGAGATACGCAGTATTTT. The encoded protein is CASSIRSLGQGAGDTQYF.

V usage is TRBV5-4 and J usage is TRBJ2-1; 8 nucleotides match TRBD2. The length of the CDR3 is 15 residues. Germline values: CDR1 SGHNT, CDR2 YYREEE (reference sequence). Trimming removed 4 bases from V and 4 bases from J; junction bases left unmatched: 7. CDR3 sequence: CASSRPGGVYNEQFF. The CDR3 DNA reads TGTGCCAGCAGCCGTCCGGGAGGGGTTTACAATGAGCAGTTCTTC.

CDR3 bases: TGTGCCAGCAGCTTACCGGGACAGCTAATGAACACTGAAGCTTTCTTT. Its translation is CASSLPGQLMNTEAFF. This chain links TRBV7-9 with TRBJ1-1; 7 bases align to TRBD1. There are 16 residues in the CDR3. Germline V gives CDR1 SEHNR, CDR2 FQNEAQ (reference sequence). The junction had 6 bases not matched to a gene; V was cut back by 2 bases and J by 0 bases.

J is TRBJ2-7 and V is TRBV13; a possible D gene is TRBD2 (7 bases). Deletions cut 6 bases from V and 1 base from J, with 16 bases between. Germline CDR1 reads PRHDT; CDR2 reads FYEKMQ (reference sequence). The CDR3 is 15 residues long. The CDR3 DNA sequence: TGTGCCAGCAGGACGAGAGGGGGGGATTCCTACGAGCAGTACTTC. Translation: CASRTRGGDSYEQYF.

J is TRBJ2-5 and V is TRBV7-3; TRBD2 is a possible D gene (5 bases). The CDR3 runs to 15 residues. Germline CDR1 is SGHTA and CDR2 is FQGTGA. The V end lost 6 bases, the J end lost 5 bases, and 19 bases lay between the germline ends. CDR3 sequence: CASSSGLDLRETQYF. The CDR3 DNA sequence: TGTGCCAGCAGTTCCGGACTCGACTTAAGGGAGACCCAGTACTTC.

CDR3 in amino acids: CASSGRSGVRNEQFF. For the CDR3, the DNA is TGTGCCAGCAGCGGGCGCAGCGGGGTACGCAATGAGCAGTTCTTC. The chain combines TRBV5-5 with TRBJ2-1; 7 bases are a match to TRBD2. This CDR3 is built from 15 residues. Germline V gene lookup returns CDR1 SGHKS and CDR2 YYEKEE (reference sequence). Germline trimming cut 4 bases from V and 6 bases from J; bases unmatched to any gene: 10.

J is TRBJ1-2 and V is TRBV5-1; a weak D match, TRBD1 (6 bases). The V gene's germline CDR1 is SGHRS and CDR2 YFSETQ. The CDR3 is 15 amino acids. The germline V and J ends were trimmed by 3 bases and 5 bases, with 17 bases remaining between them. The CDR3 loop reads CASSWGKGGQYGYTF. The DNA for the CDR3 is TGCGCCAGCAGCTGGGGCAAGGGTGGACAGTATGGCTACACCTTC.

The J gene is TRBJ2-7, the V gene TRBV30; a possible D gene is TRBD2 (6 bases). The CDR3 extends over 15 amino acids. Trimming left V 3 bases short and J 1 base short, with 16 bases between. Per germline, CDR1 GTSNPN and CDR2 SVGIG (reference sequence). The CDR3 bases are TGTGCCTGGAGCCCTGGGGTGGGGAGGTCCTACGAGCAGTACTTC. Translated: CAWSPGVGRSYEQYF.

V gene TRBV6-5 combines with J gene TRBJ1-3; D gene uncertain. V lost 4 bases and J lost 4, with 14 bases in between. This CDR3 contains 15 residues. Germline loops: CDR1 MNHEY, CDR2 SVGAGI. CDR3 amino acids: CASSFGRTFGNTIYF. CDR3 bases: TGTGCCAGCAGTTTCGGACGGACCTTCGGAAACACCATATATTTT.